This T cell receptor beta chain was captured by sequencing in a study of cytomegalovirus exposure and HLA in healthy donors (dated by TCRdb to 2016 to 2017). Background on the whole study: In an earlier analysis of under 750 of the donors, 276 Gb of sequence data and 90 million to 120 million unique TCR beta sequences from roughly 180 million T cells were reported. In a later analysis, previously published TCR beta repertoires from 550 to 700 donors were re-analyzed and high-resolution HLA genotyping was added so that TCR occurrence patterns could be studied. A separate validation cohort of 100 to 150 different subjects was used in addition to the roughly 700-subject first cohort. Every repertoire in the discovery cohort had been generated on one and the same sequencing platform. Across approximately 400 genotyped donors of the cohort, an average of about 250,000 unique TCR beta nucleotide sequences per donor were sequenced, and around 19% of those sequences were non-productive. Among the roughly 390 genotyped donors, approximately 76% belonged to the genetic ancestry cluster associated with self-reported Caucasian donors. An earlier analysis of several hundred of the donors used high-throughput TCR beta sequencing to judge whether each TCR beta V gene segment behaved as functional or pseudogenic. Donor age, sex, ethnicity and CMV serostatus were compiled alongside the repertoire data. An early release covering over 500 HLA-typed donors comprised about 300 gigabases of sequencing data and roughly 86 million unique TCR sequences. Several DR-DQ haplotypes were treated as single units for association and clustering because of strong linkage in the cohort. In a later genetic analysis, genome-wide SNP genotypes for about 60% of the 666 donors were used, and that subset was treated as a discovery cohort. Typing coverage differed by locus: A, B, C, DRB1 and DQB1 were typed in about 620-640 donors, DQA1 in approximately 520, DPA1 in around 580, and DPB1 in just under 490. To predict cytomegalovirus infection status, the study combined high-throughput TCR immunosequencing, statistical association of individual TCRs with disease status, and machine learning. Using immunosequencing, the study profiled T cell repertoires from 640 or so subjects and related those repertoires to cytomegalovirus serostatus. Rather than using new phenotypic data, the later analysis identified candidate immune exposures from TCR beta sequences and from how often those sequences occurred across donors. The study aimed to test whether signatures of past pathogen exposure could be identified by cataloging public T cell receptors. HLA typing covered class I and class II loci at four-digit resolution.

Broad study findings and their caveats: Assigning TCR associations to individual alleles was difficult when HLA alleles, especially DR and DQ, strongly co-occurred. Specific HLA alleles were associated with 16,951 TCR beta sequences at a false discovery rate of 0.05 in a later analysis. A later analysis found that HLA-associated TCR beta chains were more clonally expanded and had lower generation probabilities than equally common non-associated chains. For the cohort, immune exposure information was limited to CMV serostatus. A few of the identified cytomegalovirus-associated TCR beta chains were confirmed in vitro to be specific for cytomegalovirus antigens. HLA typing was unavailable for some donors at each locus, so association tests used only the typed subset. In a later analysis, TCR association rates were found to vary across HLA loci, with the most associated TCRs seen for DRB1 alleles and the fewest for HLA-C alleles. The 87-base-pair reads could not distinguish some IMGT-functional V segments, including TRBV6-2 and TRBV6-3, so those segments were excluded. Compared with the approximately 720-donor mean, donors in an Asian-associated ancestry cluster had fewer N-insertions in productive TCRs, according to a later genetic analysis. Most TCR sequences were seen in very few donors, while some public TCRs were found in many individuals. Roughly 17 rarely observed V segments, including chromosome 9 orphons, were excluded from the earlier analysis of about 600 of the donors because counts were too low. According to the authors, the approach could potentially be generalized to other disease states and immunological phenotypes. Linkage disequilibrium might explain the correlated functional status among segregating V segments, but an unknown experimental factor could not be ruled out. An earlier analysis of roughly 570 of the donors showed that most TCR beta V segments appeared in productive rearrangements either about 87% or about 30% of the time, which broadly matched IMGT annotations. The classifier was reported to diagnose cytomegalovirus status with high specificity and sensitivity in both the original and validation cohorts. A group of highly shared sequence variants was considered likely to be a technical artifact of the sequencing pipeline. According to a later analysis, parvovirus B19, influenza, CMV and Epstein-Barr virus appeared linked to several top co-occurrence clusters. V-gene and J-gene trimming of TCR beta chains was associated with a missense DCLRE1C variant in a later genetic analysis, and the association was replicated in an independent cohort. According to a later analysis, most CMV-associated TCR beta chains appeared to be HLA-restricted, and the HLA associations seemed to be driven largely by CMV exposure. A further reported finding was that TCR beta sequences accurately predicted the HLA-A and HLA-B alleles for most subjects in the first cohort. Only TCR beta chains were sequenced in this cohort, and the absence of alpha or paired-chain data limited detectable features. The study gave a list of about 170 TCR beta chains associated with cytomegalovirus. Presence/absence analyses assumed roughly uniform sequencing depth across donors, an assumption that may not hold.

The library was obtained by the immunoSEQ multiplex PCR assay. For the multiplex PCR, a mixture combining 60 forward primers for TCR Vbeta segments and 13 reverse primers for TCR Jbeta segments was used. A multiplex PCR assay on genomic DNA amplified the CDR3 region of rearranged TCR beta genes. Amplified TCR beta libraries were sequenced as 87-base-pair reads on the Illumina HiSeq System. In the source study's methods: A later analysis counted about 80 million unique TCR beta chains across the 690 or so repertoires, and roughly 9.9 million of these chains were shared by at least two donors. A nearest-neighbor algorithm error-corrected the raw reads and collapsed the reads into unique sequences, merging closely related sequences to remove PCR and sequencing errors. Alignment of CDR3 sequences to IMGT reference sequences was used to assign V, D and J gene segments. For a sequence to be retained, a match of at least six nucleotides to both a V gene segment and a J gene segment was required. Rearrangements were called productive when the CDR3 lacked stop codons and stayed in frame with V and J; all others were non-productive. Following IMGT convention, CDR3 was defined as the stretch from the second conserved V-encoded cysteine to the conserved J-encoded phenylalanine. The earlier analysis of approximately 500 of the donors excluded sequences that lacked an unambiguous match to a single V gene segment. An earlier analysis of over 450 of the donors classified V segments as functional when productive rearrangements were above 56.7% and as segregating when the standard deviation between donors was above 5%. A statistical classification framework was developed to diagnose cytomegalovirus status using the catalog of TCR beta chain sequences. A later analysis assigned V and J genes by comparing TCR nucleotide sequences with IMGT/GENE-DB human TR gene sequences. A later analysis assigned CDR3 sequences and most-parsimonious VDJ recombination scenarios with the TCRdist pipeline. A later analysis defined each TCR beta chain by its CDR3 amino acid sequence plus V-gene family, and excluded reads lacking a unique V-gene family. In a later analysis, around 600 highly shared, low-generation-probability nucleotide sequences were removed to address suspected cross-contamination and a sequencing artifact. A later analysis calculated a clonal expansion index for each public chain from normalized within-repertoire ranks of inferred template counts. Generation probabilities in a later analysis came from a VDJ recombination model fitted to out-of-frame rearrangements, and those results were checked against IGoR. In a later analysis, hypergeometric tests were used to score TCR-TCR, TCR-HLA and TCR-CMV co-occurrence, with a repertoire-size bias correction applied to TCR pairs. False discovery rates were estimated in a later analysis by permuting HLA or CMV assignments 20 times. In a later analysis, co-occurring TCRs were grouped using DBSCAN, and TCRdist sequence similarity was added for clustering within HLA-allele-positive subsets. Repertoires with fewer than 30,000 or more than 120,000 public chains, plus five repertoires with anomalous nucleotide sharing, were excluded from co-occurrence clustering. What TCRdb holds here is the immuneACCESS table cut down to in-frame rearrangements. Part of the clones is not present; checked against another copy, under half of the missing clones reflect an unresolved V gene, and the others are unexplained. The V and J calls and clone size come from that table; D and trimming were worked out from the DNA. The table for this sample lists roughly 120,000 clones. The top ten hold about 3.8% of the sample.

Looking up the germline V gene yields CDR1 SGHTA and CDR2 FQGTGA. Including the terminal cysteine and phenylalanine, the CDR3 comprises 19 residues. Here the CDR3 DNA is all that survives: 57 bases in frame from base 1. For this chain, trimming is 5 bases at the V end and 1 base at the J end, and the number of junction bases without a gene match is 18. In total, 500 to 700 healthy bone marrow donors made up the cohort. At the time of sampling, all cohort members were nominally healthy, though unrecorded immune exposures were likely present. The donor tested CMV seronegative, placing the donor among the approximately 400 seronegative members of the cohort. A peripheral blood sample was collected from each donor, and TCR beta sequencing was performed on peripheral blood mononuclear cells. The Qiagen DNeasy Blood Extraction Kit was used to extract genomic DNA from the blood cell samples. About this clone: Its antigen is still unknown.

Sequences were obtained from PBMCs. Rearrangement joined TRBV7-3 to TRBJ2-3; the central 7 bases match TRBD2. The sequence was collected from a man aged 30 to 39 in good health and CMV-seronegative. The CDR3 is CASSRQMVAPGGGTDTQYF. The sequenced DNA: TGTGCCAGCAGCCGGCAGATGGTAGCTCCGGGAGGTGGCACAGATACGCAGTATTTT.